This TCR beta chain appears in the sequencing data of a study of stem cell transplantation in POMP-related autoinflammatory disease. As for the study in general: Before transplant, CD4+ T cells skewed naive and CD8+ proportions were low. Through one year post-transplant, neutrophils and platelets were 100% of graft donor origin.

This clone was observed once. Its antigen is not known. Some clones are missing from TCRdb's copy, which holds only in-frame ones; the method was immunoSEQ multiplex PCR. The sample holds tens of thousands of clones, more than 75% seen once. Study-wide points: In patients with PRAID, every analyzed T-cell subset tended to show lower diversity and higher clonality. Fewer unique TRB V-J gene pairings were identified in patients with PRAID.

V lost 7 bases to trimming and J lost 8 bases; unmatched junction nucleotides: 11. The CDR3 totals 15 residues. The germline CDR1 and CDR2 sequences are LNHDA and SQIVND (reference sequence). This receptor was obtained from a human patient with POMP-related autoinflammation and immune dysregulation (PRAID). The T cells may come from the graft donor. The material was CD4+ T cells from PBMCs, obtained after stem cell transplantation. V gene TRBV19 combines with J gene TRBJ1-6; 7 nucleotides line up with TRBD1. For the CDR3, the DNA is TGTGCCAGTACCGCCGGGTCAGGGGGACATTCACCCCTCCACTTT. Amino acids: CASTAGSGGHSPLHF.